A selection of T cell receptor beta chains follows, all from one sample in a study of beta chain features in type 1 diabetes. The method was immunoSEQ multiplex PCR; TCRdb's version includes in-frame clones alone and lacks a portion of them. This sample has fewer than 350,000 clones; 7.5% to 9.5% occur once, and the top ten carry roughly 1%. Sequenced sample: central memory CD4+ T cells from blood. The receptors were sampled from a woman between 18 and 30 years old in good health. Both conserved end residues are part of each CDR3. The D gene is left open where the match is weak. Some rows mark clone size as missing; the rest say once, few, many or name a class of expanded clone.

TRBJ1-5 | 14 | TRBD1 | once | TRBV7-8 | TGTGCCAGCAGCTTAGAGGGGGCTGGTCAGCCCCAGCATTTT | CASSLEGAGQPQHF
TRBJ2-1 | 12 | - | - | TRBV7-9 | TGTGCCAGCAGCTTAGCGGTCTCCGAGCAGTTCTTC | CASSLAVSEQFF
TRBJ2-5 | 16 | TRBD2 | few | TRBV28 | TGTGCCAGCAGTACGACTAGCGGGGGACCCCAAGAGACCCAGTACTTC | CASSTTSGGPQETQYF
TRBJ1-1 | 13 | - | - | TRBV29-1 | TGCAGCGTCTCGGACCGACCCAACACTGAAGCTTTCTTT | CSVSDRPNTEAFF
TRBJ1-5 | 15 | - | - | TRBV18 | TGTGCCAGCTCACCACCGAACAGTCCGAATCAGCCCCAGCATTTT | CASSPPNSPNQPQHF
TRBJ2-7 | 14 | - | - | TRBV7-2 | TGTGCCAGCACCGGACTGGCTGGCTCCTACGAGCAGTACTTC | CASTGLAGSYEQYF
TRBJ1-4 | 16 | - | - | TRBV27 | TGTGCCAGCAGTTCCAGGGTGTATGGCGCCTATGAAAAACTGTTTTTT | CASSSRVYGAYEKLFF
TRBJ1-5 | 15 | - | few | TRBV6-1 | TGTGCCATCAGTGAGTCCGGGAGACTTAATCAGCCCCAGCATTTT | CAISESGRLNQPQHF
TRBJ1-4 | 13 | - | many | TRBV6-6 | TGTGCCAGCAGCAGGGTAGCGGATGAAAAACTGTTTTTT | CASSRVADEKLFF
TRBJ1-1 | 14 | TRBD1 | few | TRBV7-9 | TGTGCCAGCAGCCATCGGGACAGCGACACTGAAGCTTTCTTT | CASSHRDSDTEAFF
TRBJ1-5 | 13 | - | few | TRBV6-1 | TGTGCCAGCAGAAACACCGCAGTTCAGCCCCAGCATTTT | CASRNTAVQPQHF
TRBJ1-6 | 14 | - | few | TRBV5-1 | TGCGCCAGCAGCCAAGGGGGTGTGGATTCACCCCTCCACTTT | CASSQGGVDSPLHF
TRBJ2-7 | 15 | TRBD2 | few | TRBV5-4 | TGTGCCAGCAGCCAAGAACTAGCGGGATACTACGAGCAGTACTTC | CASSQELAGYYEQYF
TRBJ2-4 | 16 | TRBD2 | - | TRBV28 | TGTGCCAGCAGGCCGGGGGGGCCGAGTGGCAAAAACATTCAGTACTTC | CASRPGGPSGKNIQYF
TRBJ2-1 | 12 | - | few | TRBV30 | TGTGCCTGGTCGCGGACCTACAATGAGCAGTTCTTC | CAWSRTYNEQFF
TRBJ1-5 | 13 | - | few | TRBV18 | TGTGCCAGCTCACCAAACAGAAATCAGCCCCAGCATTTT | CASSPNRNQPQHF
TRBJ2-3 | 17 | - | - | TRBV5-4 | TGTGCCAGCAGCTTCTTCGGTCGGGGGATTCTTACAGATACGCAGTATTTT | CASSFFGRGILTDTQYF
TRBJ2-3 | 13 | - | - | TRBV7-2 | TGTGCCAGCAGCTTAACTTTTGGAGATACGCAGTATTTT | CASSLTFGDTQYF
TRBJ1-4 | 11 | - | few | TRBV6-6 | TGTGCCAGCAGTTACGCCGAAAAACTGTTTTTT | CASSYAEKLFF
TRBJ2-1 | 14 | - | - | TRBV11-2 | TGTGCCAGCAGCTTAGGGTTAGGGGGGGATGAGCAGTTCTTC | CASSLGLGGDEQFF
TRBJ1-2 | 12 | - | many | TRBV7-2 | TGTGCCAGCAGCCGCATCAACTATGGCTACACCTTC | CASSRINYGYTF
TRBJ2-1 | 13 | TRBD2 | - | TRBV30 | TGTGCCTGGGCTAGCGGGAGTTCGCATGAGCAGTTCTTC | CAWASGSSHEQFF
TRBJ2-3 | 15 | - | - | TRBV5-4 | TGTGCCAGCAGCCCATGGATCGGGGGAGCAGATACGCAGTATTTT | CASSPWIGGADTQYF
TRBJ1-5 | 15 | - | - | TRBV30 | TGTGCCTGGAGTCTGGGCGGGCTGGGCAATCAGCCCCAGCATTTT | CAWSLGGLGNQPQHF
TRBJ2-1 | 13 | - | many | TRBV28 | TGTGCCAGCCGTGGTAGCTCCTACAATGAGCAGTTCTTC | CASRGSSYNEQFF
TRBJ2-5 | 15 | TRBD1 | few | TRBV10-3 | TGTGCCATCAGTTCGGGACAGGGATTGCAAGAGACCCAGTACTTC | CAISSGQGLQETQYF
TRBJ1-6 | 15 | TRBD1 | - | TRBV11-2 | TGTGCCAGCAGCCCCCGGGACAGAAGAATTCAGTCCCTCCACTTT | CASSPRDRRIQSLHF
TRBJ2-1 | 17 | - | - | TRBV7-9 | TGTGCCAGCAGCCGTAGGGGGGCGACCAACTCCTACAATGAGCAGTTCTTC | CASSRRGATNSYNEQFF
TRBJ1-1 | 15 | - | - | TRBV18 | TGTGCCAGCACCCCTCTTGCAGGTAACTCCGCTGAAGCTTTCTTT | CASTPLAGNSAEAFF
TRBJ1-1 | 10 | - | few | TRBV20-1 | TGCAGTGTTGTTGGCACTGAAGCTTTCTTT | CSVVGTEAFF
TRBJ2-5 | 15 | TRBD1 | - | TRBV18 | TGTGCCAGCTCACCGGGACAGGGGGCTGTGGAGACCCAGTACTTC | CASSPGQGAVETQYF
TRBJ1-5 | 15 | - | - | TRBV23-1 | TGCGCCAGCAGTCAATCTCGACATAGCAATCAGCCCCAGCATTTT | CASSQSRHSNQPQHF
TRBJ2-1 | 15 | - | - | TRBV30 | TGTGCCTGGAGCCTACCCAGCCGGGGTTACAATGAGCAGTTCTTC | CAWSLPSRGYNEQFF
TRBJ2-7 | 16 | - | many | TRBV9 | TGTGCCAGCAGCGTAGCCCCCTCGGTTGAATCCTACGAGCAGTACTTC | CASSVAPSVESYEQYF
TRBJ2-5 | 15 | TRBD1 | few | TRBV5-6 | TGTGCCAGCAGCTTGGTCGCAGGGGGACGCGAGACCCAGTACTTC | CASSLVAGGRETQYF
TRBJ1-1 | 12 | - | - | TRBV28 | TGTGCCAGCAGTTTATCTCTCTTGGGAGCTTTCTTT | CASSLSLLGAFF
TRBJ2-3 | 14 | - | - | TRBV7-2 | TGTGCCAGCAGCCAATTGGACTCAAGGGGTACGCAGTATTTT | CASSQLDSRGTQYF
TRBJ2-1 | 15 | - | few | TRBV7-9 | TGTGCCAGCCTAGGACTCGGGGGCCCCCTCAATGAGCAGTTCTTC | CASLGLGGPLNEQFF
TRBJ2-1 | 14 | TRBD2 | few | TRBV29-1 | TGCAGCGTCGTCCTCGGGAGGTTCTCCAATGAGCAGTTCTTC | CSVVLGRFSNEQFF
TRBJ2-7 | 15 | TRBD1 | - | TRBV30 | TGTGCCTGGAGTGCCGCCGGGACAGGGTTGTACGAGCAGTACTTC | CAWSAAGTGLYEQYF
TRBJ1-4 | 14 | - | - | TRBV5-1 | TGCGCCAGCAGTCCAGGGACAACTAATGAAAAACTGTTTTTT | CASSPGTTNEKLFF
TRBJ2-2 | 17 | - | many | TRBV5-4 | TGTGCCAGCAGCTCAACTACCGGGACAATTTTAGTCGGGGAGCTGTTTTTT | CASSSTTGTILVGELFF